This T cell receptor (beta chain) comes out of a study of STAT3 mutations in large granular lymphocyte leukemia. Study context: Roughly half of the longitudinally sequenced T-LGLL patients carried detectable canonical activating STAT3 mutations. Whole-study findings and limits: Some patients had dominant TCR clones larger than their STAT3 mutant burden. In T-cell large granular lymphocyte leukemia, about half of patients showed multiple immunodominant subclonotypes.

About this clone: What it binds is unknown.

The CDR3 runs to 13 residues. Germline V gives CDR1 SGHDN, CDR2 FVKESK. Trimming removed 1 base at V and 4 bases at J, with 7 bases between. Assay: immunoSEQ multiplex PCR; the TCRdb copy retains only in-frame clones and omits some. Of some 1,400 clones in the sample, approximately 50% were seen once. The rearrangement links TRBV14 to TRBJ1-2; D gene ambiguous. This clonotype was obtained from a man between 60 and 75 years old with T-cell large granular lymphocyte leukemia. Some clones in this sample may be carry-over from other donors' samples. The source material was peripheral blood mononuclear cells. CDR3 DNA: TGTGCCAGCAGCCAAGGGGTGCGCTATGGCTACACCTTC. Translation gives CASSQGVRYGYTF.